This paragraph covers one TCR beta chain sequence. Its cognate antigen has yet to be identified. Per-nucleotide qualities are absent, and no much larger clonotype sits a single base away. TCRbeta CDR3 regions were amplified from genomic DNA by means of the immunoSEQ Assay, a bias-controlled multiplex PCR. On the study's bioinformatics: Nucleated cell counts per sample were estimated from amplification of reference gene primers within the assay. To quantify the absolute abundance of each unique TCRbeta CDR3 rearrangement, sequence reads were collapsed and filtered. Productive Simpson clonality was computed per sample as the square root of Simpson's diversity index over productive rearrangements. TCRdb's version of the immuneACCESS table is confined to in-frame rearrangements and falls short of the full clone set. An unresolved V gene accounts for under half of the shortfall where checked; the remainder is of unknown origin. V and J calls and clone size are as listed in that table; D and trimming were resolved from the DNA. This sample is represented by over 200,000 clones; about 85% of them were singletons. Together, the top ten hold less than 14% of the sample.

Enrolling through a virtual design, the prospective study's participants ranged in age from roughly 18 to 95 years and lived across roughly 23 United States geographic areas. To assign participants to cohorts, the prospective study relied on clinical history that participants themselves reported in a screening survey and a study questionnaire. Recovered participants in ImmuneRACE Cohort 3 were defined by two consecutive negative NP/OP PCR tests, clearance by a healthcare professional, or resolution of symptoms. In the prospective study, mobile phlebotomists collected whole blood, serum and a nasopharyngeal or oropharyngeal swab from each participant. Prospective study participants could optionally give additional blood draws and questionnaires over an approximately two-month period. Prospective study blood samples were shipped either frozen or at room temperature before DNA extraction. The data were taken from a study of blood T cell repertoires in COVID-19 (dated by TCRdb to 2018 to 2020). Some background on the complete study: The collaborator samples originated in the United States, Italy and Spain and spanned the acute and convalescent phases of COVID-19. A de-identified subject ID, COVID-19 status, age in years and sex were almost always included in the sample metadata. The material from the prospective study consisted of cDNA or gDNA derived from T cells, B-cell-depleted T cells, or PBMCs. Deeply sampled blood TCRbeta repertoires from subjects exposed to, actively infected with, or recovered from COVID-19 were included in the dataset. The repertoires were released in a freely available public database intended as a resource for research on the immune response to SARS-CoV-2. Where available, HLA class I and class II types were taken from metadata supplied by the sample provider and were not determined by assay-based typing. The samples were drawn from two sources: the first 160 participants of the ongoing ImmuneRACE study, and 950 to 1,500 subjects contributed by 6 global collaborators. The paper's findings and limits, for the study overall: Clinical and demographic metadata were provided uncurated, with the amount varying by source and participant.

The CDR3 measures 13 amino acids from cysteine to phenylalanine. Just the 39-base CDR3 DNA is kept, in frame starting at base 1. According to the germline V gene, CDR1 reads MNHEY and CDR2 reads SVGAGI. Trimming takes 7 bases from V and 4 bases from J, and the germline ends sit 11 bases apart. Sequenced sample: PBMCs or T cells enriched from blood (not recorded which). The receptor comes from a man younger than 45 who had recovered from COVID-19. Rearrangement joined TRBV6-5 to TRBJ1-5; the D gene identity is not certain. The CDR3 has the sequence CASKKRGNQPQHF. The DNA is as follows: TGTGCCAGCAAGAAGCGAGGGAATCAGCCCCAGCATTTT.